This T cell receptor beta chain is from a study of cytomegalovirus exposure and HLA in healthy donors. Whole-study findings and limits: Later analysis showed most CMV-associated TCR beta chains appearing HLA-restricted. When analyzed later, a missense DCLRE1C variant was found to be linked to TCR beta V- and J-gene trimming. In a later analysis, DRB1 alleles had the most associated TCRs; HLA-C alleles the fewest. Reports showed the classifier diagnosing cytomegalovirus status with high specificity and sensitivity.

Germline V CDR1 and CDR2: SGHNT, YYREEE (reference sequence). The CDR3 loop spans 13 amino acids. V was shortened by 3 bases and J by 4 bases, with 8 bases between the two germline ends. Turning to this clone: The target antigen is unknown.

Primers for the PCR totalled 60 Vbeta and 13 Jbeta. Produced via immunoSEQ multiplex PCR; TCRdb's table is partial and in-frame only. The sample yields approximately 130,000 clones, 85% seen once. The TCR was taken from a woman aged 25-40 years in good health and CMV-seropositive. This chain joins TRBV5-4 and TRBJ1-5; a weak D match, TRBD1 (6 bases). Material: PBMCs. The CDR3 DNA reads TGTGCCAGCAGCTACGACAGGAATCAGCCCCAGCATTTT. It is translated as CASSYDRNQPQHF.